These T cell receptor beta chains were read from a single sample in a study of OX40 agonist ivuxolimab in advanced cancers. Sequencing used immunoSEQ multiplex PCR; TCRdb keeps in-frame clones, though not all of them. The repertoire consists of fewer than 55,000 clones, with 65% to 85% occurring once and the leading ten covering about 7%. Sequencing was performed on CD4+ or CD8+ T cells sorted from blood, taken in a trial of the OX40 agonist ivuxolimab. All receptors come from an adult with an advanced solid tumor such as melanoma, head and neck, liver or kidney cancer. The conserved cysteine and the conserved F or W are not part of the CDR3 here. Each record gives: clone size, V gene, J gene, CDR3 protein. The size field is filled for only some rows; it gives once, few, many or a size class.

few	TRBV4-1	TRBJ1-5	ASSLPGQGARQPQH
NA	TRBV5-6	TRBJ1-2	ASSPIMVQANYGYT
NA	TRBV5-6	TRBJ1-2	ASSLLARGYGYT
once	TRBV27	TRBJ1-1	ASSWGQAAEAF
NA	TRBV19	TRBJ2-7	ASKVPETYEQY
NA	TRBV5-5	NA	ASSLRLPGDPESHEQY
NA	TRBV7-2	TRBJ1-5	ASSLPSPSILLNQPQH
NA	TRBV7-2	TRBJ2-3	ASSSSRNGDTQY
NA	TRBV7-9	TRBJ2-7	ASSPRDRLYEQY
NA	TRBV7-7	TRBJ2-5	ASSLGQQETQY
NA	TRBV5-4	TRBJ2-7	ASSPEGSSYEQY
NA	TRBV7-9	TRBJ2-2	ASSLIHGELF
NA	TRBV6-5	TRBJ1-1	ASSTTGENTEAF
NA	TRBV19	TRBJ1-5	ASSISVAAGNQPQH
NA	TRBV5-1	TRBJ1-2	ASSLSRASRDGYT
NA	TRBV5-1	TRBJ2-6	ASGWATGANVLT
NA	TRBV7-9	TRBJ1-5	ASSFQGLNQPQH
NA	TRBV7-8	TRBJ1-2	ASSRTLHNYGYT
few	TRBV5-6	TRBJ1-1	ASSSWTVMNTEAF
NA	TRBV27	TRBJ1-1	ASSLHWGSEAF
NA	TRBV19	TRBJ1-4	ASSIRQVNEKLF
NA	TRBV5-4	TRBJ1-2	ASSSGVDSAFYGYT
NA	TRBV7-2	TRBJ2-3	ASSLVPSGYTDTQY
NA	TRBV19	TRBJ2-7	ASSIHYDYEQY
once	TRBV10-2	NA	ASSRAANYEQY
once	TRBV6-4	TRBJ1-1	ASSDDRGEGTEAF